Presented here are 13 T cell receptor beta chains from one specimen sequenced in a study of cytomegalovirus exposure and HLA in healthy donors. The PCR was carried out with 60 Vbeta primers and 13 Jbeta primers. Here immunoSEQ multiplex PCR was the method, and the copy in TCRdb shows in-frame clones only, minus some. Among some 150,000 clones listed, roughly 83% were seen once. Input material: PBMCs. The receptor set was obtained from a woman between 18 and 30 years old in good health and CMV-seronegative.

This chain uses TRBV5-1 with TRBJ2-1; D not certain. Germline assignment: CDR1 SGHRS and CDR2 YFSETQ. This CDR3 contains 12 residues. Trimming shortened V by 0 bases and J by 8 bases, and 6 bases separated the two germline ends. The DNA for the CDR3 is TGCGCCAGCAGCTTGGCCAGTCATGAGCAGTTCTTC. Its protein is CASSLASHEQFF.

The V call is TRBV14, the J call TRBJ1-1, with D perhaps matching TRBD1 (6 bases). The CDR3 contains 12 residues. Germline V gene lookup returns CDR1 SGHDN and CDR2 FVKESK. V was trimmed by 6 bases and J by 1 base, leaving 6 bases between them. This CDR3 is CASRQGNTEAFF. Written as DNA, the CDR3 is TGTGCCAGCAGACAGGGGAACACTGAAGCTTTCTTT.

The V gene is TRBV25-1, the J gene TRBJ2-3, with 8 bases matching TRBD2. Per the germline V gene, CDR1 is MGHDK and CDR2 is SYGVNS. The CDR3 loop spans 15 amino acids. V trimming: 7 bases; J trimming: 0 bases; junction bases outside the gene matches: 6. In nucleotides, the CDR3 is TGTGCCAGCACCAGGTCGGGGGGGAGCACAGATACGCAGTATTTT. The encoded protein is CASTRSGGSTDTQYF.

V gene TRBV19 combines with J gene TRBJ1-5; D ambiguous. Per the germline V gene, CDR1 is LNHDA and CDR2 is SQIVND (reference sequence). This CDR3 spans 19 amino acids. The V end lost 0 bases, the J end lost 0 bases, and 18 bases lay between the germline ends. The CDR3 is CASSIEGLPESYSNQPQHF. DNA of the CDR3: TGTGCCAGTAGTATAGAGGGCTTACCCGAGTCGTATAGCAATCAGCCCCAGCATTTT.

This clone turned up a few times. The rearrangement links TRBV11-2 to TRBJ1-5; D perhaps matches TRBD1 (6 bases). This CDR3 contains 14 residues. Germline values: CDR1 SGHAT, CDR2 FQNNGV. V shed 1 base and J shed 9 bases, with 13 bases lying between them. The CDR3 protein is CASSLGGGGWPQHF. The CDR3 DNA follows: TGTGCCAGCAGCTTAGGAGGGGGGGGATGGCCCCAGCATTTT.

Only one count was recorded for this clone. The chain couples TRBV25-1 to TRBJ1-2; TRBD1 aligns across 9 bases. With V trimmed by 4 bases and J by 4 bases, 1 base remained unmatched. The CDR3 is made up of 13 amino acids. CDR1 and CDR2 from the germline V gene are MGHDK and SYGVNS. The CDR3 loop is CASSVQGAYGYTF. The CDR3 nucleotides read TGTGCCAGCAGTGTACAGGGGGCCTATGGCTACACCTTC.

For the CDR3, the DNA is TGCGCCAGCAGCTCGACAGGGGGCCCCTACGAGCAGTACTTC. Amino acids: CASSSTGGPYEQYF. The rearrangement uses TRBV5-1 and TRBJ2-7, with 10 bases lining up with TRBD1. Per germline, CDR1 SGHRS and CDR2 YFSETQ. The CDR3 has 14 amino acids. V trimming: 3 bases; J trimming: 2 bases; junction bases outside the gene matches: 2.

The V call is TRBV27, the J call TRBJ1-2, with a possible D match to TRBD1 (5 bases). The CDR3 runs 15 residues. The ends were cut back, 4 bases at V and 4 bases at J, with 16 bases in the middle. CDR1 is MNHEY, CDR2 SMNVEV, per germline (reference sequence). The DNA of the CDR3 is TGTGCCAGCAGTTATGGGGCGGGATTGATCTATGGCTACACCTTC. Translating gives CASSYGAGLIYGYTF.

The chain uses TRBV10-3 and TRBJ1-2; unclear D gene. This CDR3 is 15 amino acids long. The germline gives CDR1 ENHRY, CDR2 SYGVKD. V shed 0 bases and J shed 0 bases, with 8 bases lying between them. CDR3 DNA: TGTGCCATCAGTGAGTCGCCTCAGGCTAACTATGGCTACACCTTC. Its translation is CAISESPQANYGYTF.

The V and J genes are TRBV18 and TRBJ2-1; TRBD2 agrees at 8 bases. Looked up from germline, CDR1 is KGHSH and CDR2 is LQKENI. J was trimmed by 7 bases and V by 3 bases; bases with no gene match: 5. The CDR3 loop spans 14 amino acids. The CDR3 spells CASSPVGGVNEQFF. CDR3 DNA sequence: TGTGCCAGCTCACCTGTCGGGGGGGTAAATGAGCAGTTCTTC.

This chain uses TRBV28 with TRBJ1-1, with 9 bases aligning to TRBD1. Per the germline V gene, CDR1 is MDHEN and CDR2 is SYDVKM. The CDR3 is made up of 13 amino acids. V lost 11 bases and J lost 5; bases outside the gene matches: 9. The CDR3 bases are TGTGCCTACCGTCCCGGGACAGGGACTGAAGCTTTCTTT. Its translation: CAYRPGTGTEAFF.

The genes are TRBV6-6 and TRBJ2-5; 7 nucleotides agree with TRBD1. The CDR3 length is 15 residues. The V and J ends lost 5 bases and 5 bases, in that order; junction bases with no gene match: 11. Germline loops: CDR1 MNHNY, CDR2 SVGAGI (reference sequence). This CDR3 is CASSPPGQLTETQYF. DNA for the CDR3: TGTGCCAGCAGTCCACCGGGACAGCTTACGGAGACCCAGTACTTC.

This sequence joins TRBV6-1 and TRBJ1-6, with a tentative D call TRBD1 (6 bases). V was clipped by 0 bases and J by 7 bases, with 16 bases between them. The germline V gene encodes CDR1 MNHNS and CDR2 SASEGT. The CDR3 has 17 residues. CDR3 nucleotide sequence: TGTGCCAGCAGTGAAGCGCTTCCACAGGGAACGAATTCACCCCTCCACTTT. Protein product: CASSEALPQGTNSPLHF.